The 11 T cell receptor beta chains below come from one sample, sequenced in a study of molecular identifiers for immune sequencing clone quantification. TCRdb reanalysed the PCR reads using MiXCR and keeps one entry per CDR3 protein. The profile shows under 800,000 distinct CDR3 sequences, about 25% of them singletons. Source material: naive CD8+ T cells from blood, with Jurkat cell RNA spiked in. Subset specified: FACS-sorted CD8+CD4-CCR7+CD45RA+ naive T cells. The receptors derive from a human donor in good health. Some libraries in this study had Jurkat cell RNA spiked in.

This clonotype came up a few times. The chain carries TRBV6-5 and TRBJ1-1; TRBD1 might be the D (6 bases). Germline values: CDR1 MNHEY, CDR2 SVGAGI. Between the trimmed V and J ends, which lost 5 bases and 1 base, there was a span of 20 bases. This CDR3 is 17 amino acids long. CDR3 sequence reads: CASSPPGGPDGNTEAFF. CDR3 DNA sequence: TGTGCCAGCAGTCCCCCCGGGGGCCCCGACGGGAACACTGAAGCTTTCTTT.

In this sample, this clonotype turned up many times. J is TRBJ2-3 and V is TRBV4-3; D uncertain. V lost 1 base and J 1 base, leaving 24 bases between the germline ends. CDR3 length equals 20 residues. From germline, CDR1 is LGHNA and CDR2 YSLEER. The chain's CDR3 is CASSQGLTTGLEVGTDTQYF. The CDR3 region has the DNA TGCGCCAGCAGCCAAGGGCTAACTACGGGCCTAGAAGTCGGCACAGATACGCAGTATTTT.

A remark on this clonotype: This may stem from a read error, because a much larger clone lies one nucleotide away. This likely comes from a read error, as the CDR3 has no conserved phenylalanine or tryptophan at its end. In nucleotides, the CDR3 is TGTGCCAGCAGCTTAGGAAGGGGACAGGGGCTCGGTGAAGCTTTCCTT. As protein: CASSLGRGQGLGEAFL. This chain connects TRBV7-9 to TRBJ1-1, with 10 bases matching TRBD1. The CDR3 runs to 16 residues. Trimming cost V 1 base and J 7 bases; bases outside gene matches: 9. Germline-derived CDR1 and CDR2 are SEHNR and FQNEAQ (reference sequence).

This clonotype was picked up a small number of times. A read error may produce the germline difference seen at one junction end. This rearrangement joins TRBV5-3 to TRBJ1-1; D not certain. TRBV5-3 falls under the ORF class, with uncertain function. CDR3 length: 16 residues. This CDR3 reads CASSWLGAVPNTEASF. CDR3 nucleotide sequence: TGTGCCAGCAGCTGGTTGGGCGCAGTTCCGAACACTGAAGCTTCCTTT.

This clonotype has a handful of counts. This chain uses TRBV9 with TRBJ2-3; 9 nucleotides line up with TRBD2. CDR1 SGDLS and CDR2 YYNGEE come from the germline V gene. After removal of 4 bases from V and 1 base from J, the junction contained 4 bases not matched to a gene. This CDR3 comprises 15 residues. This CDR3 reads CASSPRGGGTDTQYF. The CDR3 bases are TGTGCCAGCAGCCCGCGGGGGGGCGGCACAGATACGCAGTATTTT.

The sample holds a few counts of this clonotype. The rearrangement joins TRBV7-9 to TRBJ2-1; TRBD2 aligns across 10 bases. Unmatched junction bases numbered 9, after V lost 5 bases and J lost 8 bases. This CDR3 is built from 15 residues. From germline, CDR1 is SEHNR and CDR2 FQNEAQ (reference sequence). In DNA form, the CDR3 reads TGTGCCAGCAGCCTAGGGGTAGCGGGAGGCGATGAGCAGTTCTTC. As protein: CASSLGVAGGDEQFF. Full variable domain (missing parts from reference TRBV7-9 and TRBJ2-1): DTGVSQNPRHKITKRGQNVTFRCDPISEHNRLYWYRQTLGQGPEFLTYFQNEAQLEKSRLLSDRFSAERPKGSFSTLEIQRTEQGDSAMYLCASSLGVAGGDEQFFGPGTRLTVL.

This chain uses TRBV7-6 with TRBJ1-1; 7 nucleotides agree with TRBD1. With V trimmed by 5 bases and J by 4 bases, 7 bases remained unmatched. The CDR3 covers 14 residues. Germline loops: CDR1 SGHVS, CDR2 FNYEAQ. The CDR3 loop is CASSPRDSSTEAFF. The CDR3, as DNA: TGTGCCAGCAGCCCCCGGGACAGTTCCACTGAAGCTTTCTTT.

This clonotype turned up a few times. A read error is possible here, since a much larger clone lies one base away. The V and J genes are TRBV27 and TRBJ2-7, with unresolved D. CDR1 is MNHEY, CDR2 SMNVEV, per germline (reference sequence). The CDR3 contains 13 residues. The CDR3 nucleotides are TGTGCCAGCAGTTCCGGAGCTTACTACGGGCAGTACTTC. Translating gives CASSSGAYYGQYF.

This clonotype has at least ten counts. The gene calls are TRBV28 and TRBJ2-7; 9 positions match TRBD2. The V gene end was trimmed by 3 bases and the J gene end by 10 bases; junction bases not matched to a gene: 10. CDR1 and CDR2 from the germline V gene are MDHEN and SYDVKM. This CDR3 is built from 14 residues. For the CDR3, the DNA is TGTGCCAGCAGTTTTCCTAGCGGGAACCCGGGACAGTACTTC. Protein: CASSFPSGNPGQYF.

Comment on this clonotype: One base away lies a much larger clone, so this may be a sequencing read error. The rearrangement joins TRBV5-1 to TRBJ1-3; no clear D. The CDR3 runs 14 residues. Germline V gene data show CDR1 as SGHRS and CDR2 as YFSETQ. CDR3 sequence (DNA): TGCGCCAGCAGTTGGACGGACTCTGGAGACACCATATATTTT. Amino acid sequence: CASSWTDSGDTIYF.

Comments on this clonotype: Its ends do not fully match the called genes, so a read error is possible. The CDR3, as DNA: TGTGCCTGGAGTGTGCTTGCCTACGAGCGGTACTTC. Residues: CAWSVLAYERYF. The V call is TRBV30, the J call TRBJ2-7; the D is unclear. The CDR3 sequence is 12 residues long. From germline, CDR1 is GTSNPN and CDR2 SVGIG (reference sequence).